These 14 T cell receptor beta chains were sequenced from one sample in a study of T cell changes during pregnancy in multiple sclerosis. Some clones are missing from TCRdb's copy, which holds only in-frame ones; the method was immunoSEQ multiplex PCR. The sample yields about 70,000 clones, about 91% seen once. The sequenced sample was peripheral blood, obtained in the first trimester of pregnancy. These receptors were obtained from a female donor with multiple sclerosis, enrolled in a pregnancy study.

The V call is TRBV28, the J call TRBJ2-1, with 9 positions matching TRBD2. V lost 1 base to trimming and J lost 8 bases; unmatched junction nucleotides: 6. CDR3 length: 15 residues. Germline-derived CDR1 and CDR2 are MDHEN and SYDVKM. CDR3 loop: CASSLSASGNHEQFF. CDR3 nucleotides: TGTGCCAGCAGTTTATCGGCTAGCGGGAACCATGAGCAGTTCTTC.

This clone has more than one count but fewer than ten. The V gene is TRBV5-5, the J gene TRBJ1-6; D remains unclear. V was shortened by 1 base and J by 6 bases, with 11 bases between the two germline ends. The CDR3 totals 15 residues. Germline values: CDR1 SGHKS, CDR2 YYEKEE (reference sequence). The CDR3 region is CASSLKVQANSPLHF. For the CDR3, the DNA is TGTGCCAGCAGCTTGAAGGTTCAGGCTAATTCACCCCTCCACTTT.

V usage is TRBV29-1 and J usage is TRBJ1-2, with D unresolved. V lost 7 bases and J lost 10, with 19 bases in between. The CDR3 has 12 residues. Germline-derived CDR1 and CDR2 are SQVTM and ANQGSEA. CDR3 nucleotide sequence: TGCAGCGCCCAAAAGGTCGGGGATGACTACACCTTC. Protein: CSAQKVGDDYTF.

The CDR3 reads CASGVFTSTDTQYF. In nucleotides, the CDR3 is TGTGCGTCGGGGGTGTTCACTAGCACAGATACGCAGTATTTT. The rearrangement uses TRBV5-5 and TRBJ2-3, with D possibly matching TRBD2 (6 bases). CDR3 length equals 14 residues. Germline V gives CDR1 SGHKS, CDR2 YYEKEE (reference sequence).

J is TRBJ2-1 and V is TRBV5-4, with D tentatively TRBD2 (5 bases). Trimming stripped 0 bases from V and 4 bases from J, with 11 bases between. This CDR3 has 15 amino acids. Germline V gives CDR1 SGHNT, CDR2 YYREEE (reference sequence). The CDR3 loop is CASSLDRGLYNEQFF. The CDR3 DNA follows: TGTGCCAGCAGCTTGGATAGAGGGTTATACAATGAGCAGTTCTTC.

The chain joins TRBV5-1 to TRBJ2-7; 8 nucleotides line up with TRBD2. The CDR3 contains 15 residues. The germline CDR1 and CDR2 sequences are SGHRS and YFSETQ. V was pared by 2 bases and J by 2 bases, with 6 bases of the junction left unmatched. CDR3 sequence (DNA): TGCGCCAGCAGCTTCGGGTCGGGGGGGACCTACGAGCAGTACTTC. The encoded protein is CASSFGSGGTYEQYF.

This clone is a singleton in its sample. V gene TRBV5-6 combines with J gene TRBJ2-7; the D gene is possibly TRBD2 (7 bases). Deletions cut 4 bases from V and 5 bases from J, with 19 bases between. Germline V gives CDR1 SGHDT, CDR2 YYEEEE. This CDR3 spans 15 amino acids. This chain's CDR3 is CASSQPGGLTHEQYF. The CDR3 DNA reads TGTGCCAGCAGCCAGCCCGGGGGGCTCACCCACGAGCAGTACTTC.

The chain uses TRBV9 and TRBJ2-7; D gene uncertain. CDR1 SGDLS and CDR2 YYNGEE come from the germline V gene. V lost 4 bases and J 5 bases, leaving 19 bases between the germline ends. CDR3 length equals 15 residues. CDR3 region: CASSPSRLSYHEQYF. The CDR3 DNA reads TGTGCCAGCAGCCCCTCTCGCCTCAGTTATCACGAGCAGTACTTC.

The rearrangement joins TRBV2 to TRBJ1-2, with a weak D call TRBD1 (6 bases). The V and J ends lost 8 bases and 6 bases respectively, with 13 bases between them. The CDR3 runs 12 residues. Germline V gene lookup returns CDR1 SNHLY and CDR2 FYNNEI. The CDR3 spells CASHRVGNGYTF. DNA of the CDR3: TGTGCCAGCCACAGGGTAGGGAATGGCTACACCTTC.

The V and J genes are TRBV6-5 and TRBJ1-3; 9 nucleotides match TRBD1. After removal of 5 bases from V and 8 bases from J, the junction contained 7 bases not matched to a gene. Germline V gene lookup returns CDR1 MNHEY and CDR2 SVGAGI. The CDR3 is 14 amino acids. The CDR3 DNA sequence: TGTGCCAGCAGTCATCACAGGGGGCGCGACACCATATATTTT. Protein sequence: CASSHHRGRDTIYF.

In its sample, this clone was seen once. The rearrangement links TRBV5-1 to TRBJ2-1; 10 bases align to TRBD2. This CDR3 region has 19 residues. Unmatched junction bases numbered 19, after V lost 4 bases and J lost 6 bases. CDR1 and CDR2 from the germline V gene are SGHRS and YFSETQ. In nucleotides, the CDR3 is TGCGCCAGCAGCGCCCGGACTAGCGGATGGACGGGTTTCGGCAATGAGCAGTTCTTC. Translating gives CASSARTSGWTGFGNEQFF.

The gene calls are TRBV6-1 and TRBJ1-1; D uncertain. The CDR3 is 13 residues long. V shed 2 bases and J shed 1 base, with 5 bases lying between them. Looked up from germline, CDR1 is MNHNS and CDR2 is SASEGT. For the CDR3, the DNA is TGTGCCAGCAGTGAACCAGGGAACACTGAAGCTTTCTTT. It is translated as CASSEPGNTEAFF.

The chain joins TRBV9 to TRBJ1-2; the D gene is possibly TRBD1 (5 bases). The CDR3 is 13 residues long. V lost 2 bases and J lost 8, with 13 bases in between. CDR1 and CDR2 (germline): SGDLS, YYNGEE. The CDR3 nucleotides are TGTGCCAGCAGCGTCAGGCAGGGCTGGGGCTACACCTTC. As protein: CASSVRQGWGYTF.

The table lists this clone with a count of one. The chain recombines TRBV7-8 with TRBJ2-5, with TRBD2 identical over 9 bases. The CDR3 length is 20 residues. V gave up 6 bases and J gave up 5 bases; unmatched junction bases: 25. The germline V gene encodes CDR1 SGHVS and CDR2 FQNEAQ. CDR3 residues: CASRLTQGGASGTVRETQYF. The CDR3 DNA reads as TGTGCCAGCAGACTCACCCAAGGGGGGGCTAGCGGGACGGTGCGGGAGACCCAGTACTTC.